This passage covers 13 T cell receptor beta chains from one sample sequenced in a study of blood T cell repertoires in COVID-19. Profiled with immunoSEQ multiplex PCR; TCRdb holds only in-frame clones, not every one. Of approximately 350,000 clones in the sample, around 91% were seen once. Sequenced material: peripheral blood. The receptors were gathered from a woman between 18 and 29 years old who had recovered from COVID-19.

The V call is TRBV6-2 or TRBV6-3, the J call TRBJ2-7; 11 bases map to TRBD2. Germline V lookup: CDR1 MNHEY, CDR2 SVGEGT. V gave up 4 bases and J gave up 7 bases; unmatched junction bases: 6. The CDR3 is 14 residues long. The CDR3 region has the DNA TGTGCCAGCAGTTCGACTAGCGGGACCCGGGAGCAGTACGTC. Translating gives CASSSTSGTREQYV.

The chain is built from TRBV11-3 and TRBJ2-1, with D maybe TRBD1 (5 bases). V lost 2 bases and J lost 6, with 11 bases in between. Germline CDR1 SGHNT, CDR2 YENEEA. This CDR3 is 14 amino acids long. The DNA for the CDR3 is TGTGCCAGCAGCTTAATATCTGGGGCCAATGAGCAGTTCTTC. This sequence encodes CASSLISGANEQFF.

J is TRBJ1-4 and V is TRBV7-2; tentative D call: TRBD1 (5 bases). The germline V gene encodes CDR1 SGHTA and CDR2 FQGNSA. Between the trimmed V and J ends, which lost 5 bases and 8 bases, there was a span of 12 bases. The CDR3 totals 13 residues. The CDR3 region is CASSPTGGEKLFF. DNA for the CDR3: TGTGCCAGCAGCCCAACAGGAGGGGAAAAACTGTTTTTT.

The chain combines TRBV18 with TRBJ1-1; D is unresolved. V lost 0 bases to trimming and J lost 4 bases, with 9 bases between them. The CDR3 has 14 amino acids. The germline V gene has CDR1 KGHSH and CDR2 LQKENI. CDR3 in DNA: TGTGCCAGCTCACCACCGCCGGGAGTCACTGAAGCTTTCTTT. Translation gives CASSPPPGVTEAFF.

The rearrangement uses TRBV5-4 and TRBJ1-2; 7 nucleotides line up with TRBD1. Trimming cost V 3 bases and J 2 bases; bases outside gene matches: 4. This CDR3 is 14 amino acids long. Germline V gene lookup returns CDR1 SGHNT and CDR2 YYREEE (reference sequence). The CDR3: CASSWDSANYGYTF. In nucleotides, the CDR3 is TGTGCCAGCAGCTGGGACAGCGCAAACTATGGCTACACCTTC.

The chain is built from TRBV11-2 and TRBJ2-3, with D possibly matching TRBD2 (5 bases). The CDR3 loop spans 15 amino acids. CDR1 and CDR2 from the germline V gene are SGHAT and FQNNGV. V was shortened by 5 bases and J by 4 bases, with 16 bases between the two germline ends. The CDR3 coding sequence is TGTGCCAGCAGCCCCGATTCTAGCATCCCAGATACGCAGTATTTT. It codes for CASSPDSSIPDTQYF.

This sequence joins TRBV9 and TRBJ2-3, with D unclear. The CDR3 is 15 residues long. Germline assignment: CDR1 SGDLS and CDR2 YYNGEE. V was clipped by 0 bases and J by 4 bases, with 12 bases between them. The CDR3 nucleotides read TGTGCCAGCAGCGTAGCTCTCTACCATGCAGATACGCAGTATTTT. Residues: CASSVALYHADTQYF.

The chain is built from TRBV14 and TRBJ2-1; no firm D call. The germline CDR1 and CDR2 sequences are SGHDN and FVKESK. The CDR3 contains 11 residues. Trimming shortened V by 8 bases and J by 6 bases, and 8 bases separated the two germline ends. CDR3 region: CASGRANEQFF. CDR3 bases: TGTGCCAGCGGTAGAGCCAATGAGCAGTTCTTC. The variable domain in full, completed from reference TRBV14 and TRBJ2-1, reads EAGVTQFPSHSVIEKGQTVTLRCDPISGHDNLYWYRRVMGKEIKFLLHFVKESKQDESGMPNNRFLAERTGGTYSTLKVQPAELEDSGVYFCASGRANEQFFGPGTRLTVL.

This chain joins TRBV11-3 and TRBJ1-4, with TRBD1 as a possible D gene (5 bases). The CDR3 is 14 amino acids. The germline V and J ends were trimmed by 6 bases and 4 bases, with 12 bases remaining between them. Germline V lookup: CDR1 SGHNT, CDR2 YENEEA. CDR3 sequence: CASRRGADNEKLFF. The CDR3 DNA reads TGTGCCAGCAGACGTGGGGCAGATAATGAAAAACTGTTTTTT.

V and J are TRBV12-3 or TRBV12-4 and TRBJ2-3; D is possibly TRBD2 (5 bases). The CDR3 has 13 residues. V shed 8 bases and J shed 3 bases, with 12 bases lying between them. The chain's CDR3 is CASEDGITDTQYF. CDR3 DNA sequence: TGTGCCAGCGAGGACGGGATTACAGATACGCAGTATTTT.

This chain uses TRBV5-6 with TRBJ1-1; D call uncertain. The CDR3 is 14 residues long. The ends were cut back, 1 base at V and 2 bases at J, with 9 bases in the middle. The germline CDR1 and CDR2 sequences are SGHDT and YYEEEE. The CDR3 DNA reads as TGTGCCAGCAGCTTGAACATTTATAACACTGAAGCTTTCTTT. As protein: CASSLNIYNTEAFF.

The chain carries TRBV15 and TRBJ2-7, with D tentatively TRBD2 (6 bases). This CDR3 region has 17 residues. Per germline, CDR1 LNHNV and CDR2 YYDKDF (reference sequence). V gave up 5 bases and J gave up 2 bases, with 22 bases separating them. Here the CDR3 reads CATSARVNRDFPYEQYV. The CDR3 DNA reads as TGTGCCACCAGCGCTCGGGTAAACCGGGACTTTCCCTACGAGCAGTACGTC.

The chain carries TRBV5-6 and TRBJ1-5, with TRBD1 matching 8 bases. Trimming at V came to 4 bases and at J to 4 bases, leaving 10 bases not matched to a gene. Per the germline V gene, CDR1 is SGHDT and CDR2 is YYEEEE. The CDR3 length is 16 residues. CDR3 sequence (DNA): TGTGCCAGCAGCACCGGACAGGGCGCCGCAAATCAGCCCCAGCATTTT. Translation gives CASSTGQGAANQPQHF.